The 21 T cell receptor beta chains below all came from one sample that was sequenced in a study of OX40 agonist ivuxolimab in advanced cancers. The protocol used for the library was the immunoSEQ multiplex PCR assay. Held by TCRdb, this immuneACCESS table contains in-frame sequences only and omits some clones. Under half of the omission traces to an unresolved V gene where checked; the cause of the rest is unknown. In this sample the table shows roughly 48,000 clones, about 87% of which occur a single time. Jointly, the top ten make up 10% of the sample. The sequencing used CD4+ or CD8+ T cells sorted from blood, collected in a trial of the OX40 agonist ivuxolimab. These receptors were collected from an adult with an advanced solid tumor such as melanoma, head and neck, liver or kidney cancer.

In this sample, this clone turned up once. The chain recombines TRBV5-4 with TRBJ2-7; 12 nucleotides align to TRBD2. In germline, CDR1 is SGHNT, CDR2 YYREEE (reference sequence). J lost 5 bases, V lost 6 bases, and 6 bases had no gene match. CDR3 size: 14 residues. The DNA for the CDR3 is TGTGCCAGCAACCTAGCGGGAGGGCCCGACGAGCAGTACTTC. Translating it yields CASNLAGGPDEQYF.

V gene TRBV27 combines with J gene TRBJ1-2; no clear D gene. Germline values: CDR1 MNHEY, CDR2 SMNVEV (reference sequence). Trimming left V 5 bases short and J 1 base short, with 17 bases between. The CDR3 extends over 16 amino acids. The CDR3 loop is CASSQLPQTDNYGYTF. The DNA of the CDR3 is TGTGCCAGCAGTCAATTACCGCAGACGGATAACTATGGCTACACCTTC.

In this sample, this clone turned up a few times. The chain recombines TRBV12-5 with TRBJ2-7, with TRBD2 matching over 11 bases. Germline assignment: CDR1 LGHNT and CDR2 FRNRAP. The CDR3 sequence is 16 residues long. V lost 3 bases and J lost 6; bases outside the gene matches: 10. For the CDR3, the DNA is TGTGCTAGTGGTTTTATAACTAGCGGGAGAGACCTCGAGCAGTACTTC. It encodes CASGFITSGRDLEQYF.

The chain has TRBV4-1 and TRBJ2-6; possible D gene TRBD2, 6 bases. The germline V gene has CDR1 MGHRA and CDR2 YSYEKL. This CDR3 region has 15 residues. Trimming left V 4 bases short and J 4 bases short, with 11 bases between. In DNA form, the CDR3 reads TGCGCCAGCAGCCCCAGGGAGGCCGGGGCCAACGTCCTGACTTTC. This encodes CASSPREAGANVLTF.

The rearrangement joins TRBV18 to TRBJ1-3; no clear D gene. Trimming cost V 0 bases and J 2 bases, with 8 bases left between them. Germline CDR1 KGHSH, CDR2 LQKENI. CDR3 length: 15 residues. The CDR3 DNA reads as TGTGCCAGCTCACCACCATATACGACTGGAAACACCATATATTTT. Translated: CASSPPYTTGNTIYF.

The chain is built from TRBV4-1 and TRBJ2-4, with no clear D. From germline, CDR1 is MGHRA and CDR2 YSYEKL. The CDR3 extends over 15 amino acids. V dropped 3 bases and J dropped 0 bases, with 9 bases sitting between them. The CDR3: CASSQGPLAKNIQYF. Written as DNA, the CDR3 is TGCGCCAGCAGCCAGGGTCCCTTAGCCAAAAACATTCAGTACTTC.

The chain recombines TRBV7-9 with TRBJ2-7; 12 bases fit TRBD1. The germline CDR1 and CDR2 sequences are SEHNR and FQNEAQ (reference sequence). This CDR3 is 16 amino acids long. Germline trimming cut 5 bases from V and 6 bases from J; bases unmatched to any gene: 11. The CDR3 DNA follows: TGTGCCAGCAGCGAAGGGACAGGGGGCATGTCCATCGAGCAGTACTTC. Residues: CASSEGTGGMSIEQYF. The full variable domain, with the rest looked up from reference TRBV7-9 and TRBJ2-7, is DTGVSQNPRHKITKRGQNVTFRCDPISEHNRLYWYRQTLGQGPEFLTYFQNEAQLEKSRLLSDRFSAERPKGSFSTLEIQRTEQGDSAMYLCASSEGTGGMSIEQYFGPGTRLTVT.

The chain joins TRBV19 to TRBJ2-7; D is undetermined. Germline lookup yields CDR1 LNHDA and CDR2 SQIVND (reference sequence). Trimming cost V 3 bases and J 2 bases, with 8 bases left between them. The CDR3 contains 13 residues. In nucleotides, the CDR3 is TGTGCCAGTAGTATGGACCTGGCCTACGAGCAGTACTTC. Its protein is CASSMDLAYEQYF.

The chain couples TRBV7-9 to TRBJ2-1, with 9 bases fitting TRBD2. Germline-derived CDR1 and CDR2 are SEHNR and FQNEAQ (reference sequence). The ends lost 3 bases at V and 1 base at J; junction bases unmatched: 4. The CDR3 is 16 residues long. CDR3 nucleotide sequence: TGTGCCAGCAGCTTTGGGCGGGAGGGGTCCTACAATGAGCAGTTCTTC. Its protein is CASSFGREGSYNEQFF.

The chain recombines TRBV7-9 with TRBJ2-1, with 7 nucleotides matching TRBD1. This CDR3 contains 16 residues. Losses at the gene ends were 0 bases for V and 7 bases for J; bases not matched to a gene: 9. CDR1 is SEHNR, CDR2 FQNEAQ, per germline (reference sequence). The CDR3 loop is CASSLAPGSGGNEQFF. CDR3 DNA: TGTGCCAGCAGCTTAGCCCCGGGGTCAGGGGGTAATGAGCAGTTCTTC.

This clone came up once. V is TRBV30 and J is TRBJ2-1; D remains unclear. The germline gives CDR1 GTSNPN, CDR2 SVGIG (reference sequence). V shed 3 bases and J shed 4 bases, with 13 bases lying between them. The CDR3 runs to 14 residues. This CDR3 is CAWRPRSFYNEQFF. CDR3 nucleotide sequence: TGTGCCTGGAGACCCCGGTCCTTTTACAATGAGCAGTTCTTC.

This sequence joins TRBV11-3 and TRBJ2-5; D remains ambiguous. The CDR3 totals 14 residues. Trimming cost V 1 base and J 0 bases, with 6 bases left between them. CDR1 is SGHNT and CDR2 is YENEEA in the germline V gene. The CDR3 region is CASSLVRYQETQYF. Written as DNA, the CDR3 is TGTGCCAGCAGCTTAGTTAGGTACCAAGAGACCCAGTACTTC.

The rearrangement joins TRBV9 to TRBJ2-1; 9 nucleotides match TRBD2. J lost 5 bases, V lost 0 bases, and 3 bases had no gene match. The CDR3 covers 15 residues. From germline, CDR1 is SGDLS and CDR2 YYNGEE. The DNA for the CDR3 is TGTGCCAGCAGCGTAGGTAGCGGGAGAAACAATGAGCAGTTCTTC. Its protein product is CASSVGSGRNNEQFF.

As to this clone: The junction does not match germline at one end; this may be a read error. CDR3 loop: CASSQVPKDGLVGF. CDR3 DNA: TGCGCCAGCAGCCAAGTCCCGAAGGATGGACTCGTCGGTTTC. The chain links TRBV4-3 to TRBJ2-7; TRBD2 might be the D (5 bases). The CDR3 has 14 amino acids. Germline assignment: CDR1 LGHNA and CDR2 YSLEER.

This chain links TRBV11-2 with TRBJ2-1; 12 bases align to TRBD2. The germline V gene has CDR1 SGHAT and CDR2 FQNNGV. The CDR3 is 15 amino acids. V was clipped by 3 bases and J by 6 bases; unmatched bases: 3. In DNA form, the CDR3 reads TGTGCCAGCAGCTTGGGGACTAGCGGGCTCAATGAGCAGTTCTTC. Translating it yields CASSLGTSGLNEQFF.

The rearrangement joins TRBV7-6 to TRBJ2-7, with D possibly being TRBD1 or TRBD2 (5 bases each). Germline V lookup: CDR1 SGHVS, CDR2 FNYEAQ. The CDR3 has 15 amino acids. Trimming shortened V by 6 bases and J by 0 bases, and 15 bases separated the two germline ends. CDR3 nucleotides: TGTGCCAGCAGTTCAGGGACGGGGAGCTCCTACGAGCAGTACTTC. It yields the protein CASSSGTGSSYEQYF.

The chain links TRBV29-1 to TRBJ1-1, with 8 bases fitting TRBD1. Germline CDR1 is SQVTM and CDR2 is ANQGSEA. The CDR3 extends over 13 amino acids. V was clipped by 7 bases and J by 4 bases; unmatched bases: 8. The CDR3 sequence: CSAIGTGITEAFF. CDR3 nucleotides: TGCAGCGCGATCGGGACAGGCATCACTGAAGCTTTCTTT.

Here the CDR3 DNA reads TGCAGTGCCGGGGGCGGCTACACCTTC. Its translation: CSAGGGYTF. The J gene is TRBJ1-2, the V gene TRBV20-1; possible D gene TRBD1, 6 bases. The CDR3 sequence is 9 residues long. CDR1 is DFQATT and CDR2 is SNEGSKA in the germline V gene (reference sequence). The ends were cut back, 6 bases at V and 8 bases at J, with 7 bases in the middle.

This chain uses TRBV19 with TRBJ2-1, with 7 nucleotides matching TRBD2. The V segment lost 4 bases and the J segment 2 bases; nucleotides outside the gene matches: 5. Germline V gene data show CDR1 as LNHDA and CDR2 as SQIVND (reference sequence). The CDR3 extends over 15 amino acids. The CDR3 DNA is TGTGCCAGTAGTAGTGGGAGGGTCACCTACAATGAGCAGTTCTTC. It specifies CASSSGRVTYNEQFF.

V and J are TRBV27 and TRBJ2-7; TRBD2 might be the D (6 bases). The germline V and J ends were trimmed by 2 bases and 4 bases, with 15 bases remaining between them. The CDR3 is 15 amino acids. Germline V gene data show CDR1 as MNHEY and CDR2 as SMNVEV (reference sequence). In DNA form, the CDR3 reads TGTGCCAGCAGTTTAAGGCTCGGGGGTGTGTACGAGCAGTACTTC. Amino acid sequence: CASSLRLGGVYEQYF.

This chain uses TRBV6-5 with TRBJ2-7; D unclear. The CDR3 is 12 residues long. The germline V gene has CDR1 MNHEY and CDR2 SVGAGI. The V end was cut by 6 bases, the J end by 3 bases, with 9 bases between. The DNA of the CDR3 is TGTGCCAGCAGGGGAAGCTACTACGAGCAGTACTTC. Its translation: CASRGSYYEQYF.